Included here is one T cell receptor beta chain sequence, with context. These data are taken from a study of shared clonotypes between healthy human individuals. Data came from immunoSEQ multiplex PCR; TCRdb stores just in-frame clones and leaves some out. The sample includes about 2 million clones, about 95% seen only once; the top ten take around 1.1%. The CDR3 has 13 residues. Germline V CDR1 and CDR2: MNHNY, SVGAGI (reference sequence). The ends were cut back, 0 bases at V and 9 bases at J, with 12 bases in the middle. Naive CD8 isolation took CD45RO-negative cells positively selected for CCR7 and excluded terminally differentiated effector memory CD45RA+ cells.

This clonotype originated in a young man in good health. The sequencing sample was made of naive CD8+ T cells sorted from blood. The rearrangement uses TRBV6-6 and TRBJ2-7; D unclear. CDR3 bases: TGTGCCAGCAGTTACTCCGGCCCGATAGGGCAGTACTTC. Translating it yields CASSYSGPIGQYF.